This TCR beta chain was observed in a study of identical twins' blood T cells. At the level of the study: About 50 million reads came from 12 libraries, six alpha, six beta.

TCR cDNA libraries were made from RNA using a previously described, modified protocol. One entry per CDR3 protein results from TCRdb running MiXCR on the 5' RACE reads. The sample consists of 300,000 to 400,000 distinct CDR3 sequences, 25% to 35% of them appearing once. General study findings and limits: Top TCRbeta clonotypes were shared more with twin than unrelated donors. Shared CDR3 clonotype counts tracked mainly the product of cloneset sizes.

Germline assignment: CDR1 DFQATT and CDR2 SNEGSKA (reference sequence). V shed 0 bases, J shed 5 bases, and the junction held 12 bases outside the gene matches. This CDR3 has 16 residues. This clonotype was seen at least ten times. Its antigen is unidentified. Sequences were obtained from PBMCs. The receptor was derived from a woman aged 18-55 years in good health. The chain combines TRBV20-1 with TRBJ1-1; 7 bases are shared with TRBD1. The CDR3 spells CSARDPYRGKGTEAFF. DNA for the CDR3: TGCAGTGCTAGAGATCCCTACAGGGGCAAGGGGACTGAAGCTTTCTTT.